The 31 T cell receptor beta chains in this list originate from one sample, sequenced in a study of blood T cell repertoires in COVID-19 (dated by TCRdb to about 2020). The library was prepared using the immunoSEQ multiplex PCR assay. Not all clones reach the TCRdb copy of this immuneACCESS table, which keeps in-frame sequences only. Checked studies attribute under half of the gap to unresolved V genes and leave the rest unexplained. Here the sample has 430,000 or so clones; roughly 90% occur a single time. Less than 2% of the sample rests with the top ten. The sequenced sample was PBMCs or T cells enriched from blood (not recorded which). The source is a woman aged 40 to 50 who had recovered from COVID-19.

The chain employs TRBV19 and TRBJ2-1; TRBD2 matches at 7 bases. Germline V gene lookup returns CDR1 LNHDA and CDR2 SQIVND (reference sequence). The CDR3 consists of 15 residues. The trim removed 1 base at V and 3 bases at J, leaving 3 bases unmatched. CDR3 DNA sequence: TGTGCCAGTAGTATAGCGGGAGGCCTCTACAATGAGCAGTTCTTC. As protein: CASSIAGGLYNEQFF.

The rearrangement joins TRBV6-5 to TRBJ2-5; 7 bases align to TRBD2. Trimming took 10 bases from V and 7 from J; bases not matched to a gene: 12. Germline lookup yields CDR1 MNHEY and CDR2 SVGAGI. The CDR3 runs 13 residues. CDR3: CATWDYLSGTQYF. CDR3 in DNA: TGTGCCACATGGGACTATCTTTCGGGGACCCAGTACTTC.

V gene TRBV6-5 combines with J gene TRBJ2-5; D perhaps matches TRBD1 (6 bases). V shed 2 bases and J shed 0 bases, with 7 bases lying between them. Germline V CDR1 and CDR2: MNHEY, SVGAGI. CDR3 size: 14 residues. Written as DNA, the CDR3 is TGTGCCAGCAGTTACCACAGGGACCAAGAGACCCAGTACTTC. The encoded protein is CASSYHRDQETQYF.

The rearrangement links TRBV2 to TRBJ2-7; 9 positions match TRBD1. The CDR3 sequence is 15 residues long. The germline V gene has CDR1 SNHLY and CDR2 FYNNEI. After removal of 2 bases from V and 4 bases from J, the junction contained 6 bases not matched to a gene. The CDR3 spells CASSERGQGRYEQYF. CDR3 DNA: TGTGCCAGCAGTGAAAGAGGACAGGGGCGATACGAGCAGTACTTC.

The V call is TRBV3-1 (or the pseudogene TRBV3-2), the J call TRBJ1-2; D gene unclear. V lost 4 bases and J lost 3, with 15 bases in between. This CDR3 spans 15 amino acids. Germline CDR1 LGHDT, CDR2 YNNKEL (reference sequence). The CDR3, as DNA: TGTGCCAGCAGCCCCCGCCAGGTAGTTGACTATGGCTACACCTTC. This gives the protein CASSPRQVVDYGYTF.

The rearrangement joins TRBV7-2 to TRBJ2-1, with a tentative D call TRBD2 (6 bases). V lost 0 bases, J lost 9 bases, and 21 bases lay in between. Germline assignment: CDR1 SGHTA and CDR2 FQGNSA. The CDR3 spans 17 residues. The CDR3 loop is CASSLAGSGTPTGEQFF. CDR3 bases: TGTGCCAGCAGCTTAGCGGGGTCCGGGACTCCGACCGGTGAGCAGTTCTTC.

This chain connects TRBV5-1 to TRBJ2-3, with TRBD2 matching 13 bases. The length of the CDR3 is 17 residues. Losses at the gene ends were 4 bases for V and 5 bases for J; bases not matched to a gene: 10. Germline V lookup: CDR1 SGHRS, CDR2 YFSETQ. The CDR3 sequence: CASSRGLAGVSGDTQYF. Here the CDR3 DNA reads TGCGCCAGCAGCCGCGGACTAGCGGGAGTATCGGGAGATACGCAGTATTTT.

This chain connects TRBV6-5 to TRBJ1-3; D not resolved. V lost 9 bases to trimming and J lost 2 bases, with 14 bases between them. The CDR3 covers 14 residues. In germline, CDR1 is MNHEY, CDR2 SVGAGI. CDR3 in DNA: TGTGCCAGTACCCCCCCCGGGGCTGGAAACACCATATATTTT. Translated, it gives CASTPPGAGNTIYF.

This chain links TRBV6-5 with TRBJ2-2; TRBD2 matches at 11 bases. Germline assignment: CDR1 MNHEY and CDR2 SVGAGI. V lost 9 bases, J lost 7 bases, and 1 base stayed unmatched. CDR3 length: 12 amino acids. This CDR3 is CASSGRVGELFF. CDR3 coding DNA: TGTGCCAGTAGCGGGAGGGTCGGGGAGCTGTTTTTT.

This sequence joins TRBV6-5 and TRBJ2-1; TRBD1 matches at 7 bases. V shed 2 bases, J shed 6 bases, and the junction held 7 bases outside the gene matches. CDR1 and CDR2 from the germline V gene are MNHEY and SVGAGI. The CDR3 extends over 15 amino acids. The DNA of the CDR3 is TGTGCCAGCAGTTACGAGGGGGCCTCCGGCAATGAGCAGTTCTTC. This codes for CASSYEGASGNEQFF.

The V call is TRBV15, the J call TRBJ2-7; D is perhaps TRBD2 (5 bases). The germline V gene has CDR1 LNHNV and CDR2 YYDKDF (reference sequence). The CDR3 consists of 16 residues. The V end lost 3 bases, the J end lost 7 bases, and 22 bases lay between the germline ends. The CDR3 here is CATSSETGIPRREQYF. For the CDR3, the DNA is TGTGCCACCAGCAGTGAGACCGGGATCCCGAGGAGGGAGCAGTACTTC.

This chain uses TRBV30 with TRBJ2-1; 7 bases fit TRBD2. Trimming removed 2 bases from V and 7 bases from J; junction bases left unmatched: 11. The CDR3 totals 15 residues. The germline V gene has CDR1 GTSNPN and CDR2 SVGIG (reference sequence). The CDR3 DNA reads TGTGCCTGGAGTTGGGGGAGGGCCGCGGGTAATGAGCAGTTCTTC. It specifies CAWSWGRAAGNEQFF.

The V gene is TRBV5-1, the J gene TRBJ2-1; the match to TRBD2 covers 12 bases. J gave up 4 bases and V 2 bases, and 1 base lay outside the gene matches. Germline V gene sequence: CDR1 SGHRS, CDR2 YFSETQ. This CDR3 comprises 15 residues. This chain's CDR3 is CASSFTSGRYNEQFF. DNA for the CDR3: TGCGCCAGCAGCTTTACTAGCGGGAGGTACAATGAGCAGTTCTTC.

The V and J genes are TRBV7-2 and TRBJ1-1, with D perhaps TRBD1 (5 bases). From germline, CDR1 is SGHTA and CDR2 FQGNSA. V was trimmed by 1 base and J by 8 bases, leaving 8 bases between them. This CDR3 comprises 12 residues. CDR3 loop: CASSLDRGEAFF. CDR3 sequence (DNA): TGTGCCAGCAGCTTAGATCGGGGGGAAGCTTTCTTT.

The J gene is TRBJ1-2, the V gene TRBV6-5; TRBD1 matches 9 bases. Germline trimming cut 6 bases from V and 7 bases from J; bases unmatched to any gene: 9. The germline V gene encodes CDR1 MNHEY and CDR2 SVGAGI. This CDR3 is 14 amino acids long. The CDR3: CASRRDRDLGGYTF. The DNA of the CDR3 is TGTGCCAGCAGACGGGACAGGGATTTAGGTGGCTACACCTTC.

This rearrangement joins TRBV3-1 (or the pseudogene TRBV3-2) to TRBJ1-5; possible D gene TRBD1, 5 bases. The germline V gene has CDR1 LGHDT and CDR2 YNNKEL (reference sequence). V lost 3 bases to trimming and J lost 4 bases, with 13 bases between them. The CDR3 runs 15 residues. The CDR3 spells CASSQAGRLNQPQHF. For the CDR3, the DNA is TGTGCCAGCAGCCAGGCGGGACGGTTGAATCAGCCCCAGCATTTT.

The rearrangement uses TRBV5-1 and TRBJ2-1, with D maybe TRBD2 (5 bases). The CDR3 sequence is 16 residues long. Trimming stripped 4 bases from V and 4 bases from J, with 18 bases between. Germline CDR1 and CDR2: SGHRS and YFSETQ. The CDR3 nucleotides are TGCGCCAGCAGCGAACGGACGATCCGAGGGTACAATGAGCAGTTCTTC. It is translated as CASSERTIRGYNEQFF.

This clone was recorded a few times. The DNA for the CDR3 is TGCAGCGTTGAAGCCAGCGGGAGACTCTATGAGCAGTTCTTC. Translation gives CSVEASGRLYEQFF. The chain links TRBV29-1 to TRBJ2-1; 8 bases fit TRBD2. V dropped 1 base and J dropped 8; count of bases not matched to a gene: 7. This CDR3 contains 14 residues. Germline V gene data show CDR1 as SQVTM and CDR2 as ANQGSEA.

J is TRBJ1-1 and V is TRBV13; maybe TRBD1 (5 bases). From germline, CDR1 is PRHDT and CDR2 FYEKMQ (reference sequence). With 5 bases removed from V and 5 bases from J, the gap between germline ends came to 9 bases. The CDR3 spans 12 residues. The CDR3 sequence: CASSEQGTEAFF. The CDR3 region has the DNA TGTGCCAGCAGCGAGCAGGGTACTGAAGCTTTCTTT.

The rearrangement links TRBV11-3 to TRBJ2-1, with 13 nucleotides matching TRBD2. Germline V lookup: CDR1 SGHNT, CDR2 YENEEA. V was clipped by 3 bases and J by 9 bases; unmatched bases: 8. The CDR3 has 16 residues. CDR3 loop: CASSFGLAGVKLEQFF. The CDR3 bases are TGTGCCAGCAGCTTCGGACTAGCGGGAGTAAAGCTTGAGCAGTTCTTC.

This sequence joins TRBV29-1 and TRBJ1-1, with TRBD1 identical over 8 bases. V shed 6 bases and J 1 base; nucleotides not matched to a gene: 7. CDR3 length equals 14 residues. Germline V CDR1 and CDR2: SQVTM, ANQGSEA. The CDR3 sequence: CSVAGQAKNTEAFF. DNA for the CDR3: TGCAGCGTCGCGGGACAGGCAAAGAACACTGAAGCTTTCTTT.

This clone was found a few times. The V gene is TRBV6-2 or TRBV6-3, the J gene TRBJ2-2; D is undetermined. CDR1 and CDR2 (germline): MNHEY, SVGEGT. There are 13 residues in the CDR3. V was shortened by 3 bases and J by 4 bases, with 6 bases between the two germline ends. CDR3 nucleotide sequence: TGTGCCAGCAGTTATACAGCCACCGGGGAGCTGTTTTTT. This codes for CASSYTATGELFF.

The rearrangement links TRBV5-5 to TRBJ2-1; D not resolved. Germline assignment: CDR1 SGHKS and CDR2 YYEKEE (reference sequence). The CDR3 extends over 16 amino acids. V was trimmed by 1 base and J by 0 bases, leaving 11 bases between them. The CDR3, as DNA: TGTGCCAGCAGCTTGCGGTCCCAGGACTCCTACAATGAGCAGTTCTTC. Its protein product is CASSLRSQDSYNEQFF.

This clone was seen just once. For the CDR3, the DNA is TGTGCCAGCAGCCAAAGCCTCCGGGGAGACTATGGCTACACCTTC. Its protein product is CASSQSLRGDYGYTF. The rearrangement uses TRBV14 and TRBJ1-2; no clear D gene. Trimming removed 2 bases at V and 3 bases at J, with 13 bases between. CDR1 SGHDN and CDR2 FVKESK come from the germline V gene. The CDR3 runs 15 residues.

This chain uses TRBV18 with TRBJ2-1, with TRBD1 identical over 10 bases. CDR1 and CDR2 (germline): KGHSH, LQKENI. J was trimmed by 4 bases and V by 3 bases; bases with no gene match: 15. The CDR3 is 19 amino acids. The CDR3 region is CASSPRDRGRLVFYNEQFF. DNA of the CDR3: TGTGCCAGCTCACCCCGGGACAGGGGTCGACTAGTGTTTTACAATGAGCAGTTCTTC.

DNA of the CDR3: TGTGCCAGCAGCCCCGACAGGGTATATAGCAATCAGCCCCAGCATTTT. Amino acid sequence: CASSPDRVYSNQPQHF. The chain recombines TRBV7-2 with TRBJ1-5; 7 nucleotides line up with TRBD1. CDR3 length: 16 amino acids. Losses at the gene ends were 5 bases for V and 0 bases for J; bases not matched to a gene: 7. The germline CDR1 and CDR2 sequences are SGHTA and FQGNSA.

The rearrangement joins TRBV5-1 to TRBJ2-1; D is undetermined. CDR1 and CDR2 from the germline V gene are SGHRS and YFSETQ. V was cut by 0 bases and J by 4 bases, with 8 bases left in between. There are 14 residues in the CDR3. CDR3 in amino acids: CASSLEHQYNEQFF. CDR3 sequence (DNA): TGCGCCAGCAGCTTGGAACACCAGTACAATGAGCAGTTCTTC.

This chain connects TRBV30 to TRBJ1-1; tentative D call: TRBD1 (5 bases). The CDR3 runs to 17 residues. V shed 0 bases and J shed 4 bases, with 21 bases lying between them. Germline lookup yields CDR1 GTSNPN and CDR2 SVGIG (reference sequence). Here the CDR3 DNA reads TGTGCCTGGAGTGTAACAGGCCACTACGACTGGACCACTGAAGCTTTCTTT. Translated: CAWSVTGHYDWTTEAFF.

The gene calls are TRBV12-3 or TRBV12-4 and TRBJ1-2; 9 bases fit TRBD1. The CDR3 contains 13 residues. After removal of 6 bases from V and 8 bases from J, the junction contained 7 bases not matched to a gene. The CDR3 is CASSLQGAGGYTF. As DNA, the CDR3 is TGTGCCAGCAGCCTACAGGGGGCGGGGGGCTACACCTTC.

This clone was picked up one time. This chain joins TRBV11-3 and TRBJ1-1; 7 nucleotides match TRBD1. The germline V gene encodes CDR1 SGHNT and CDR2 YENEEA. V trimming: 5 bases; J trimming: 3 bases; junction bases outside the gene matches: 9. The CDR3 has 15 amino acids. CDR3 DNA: TGTGCCAGCAGCAGTGGGACAGAGAGAGACACTGAAGCTTTCTTT. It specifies CASSSGTERDTEAFF.

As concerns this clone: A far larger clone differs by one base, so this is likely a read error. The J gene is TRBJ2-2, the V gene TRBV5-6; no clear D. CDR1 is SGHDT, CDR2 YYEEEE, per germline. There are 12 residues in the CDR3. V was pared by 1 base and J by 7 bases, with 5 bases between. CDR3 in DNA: TGTGCCAGCAGCTTGACGGGCGGGGAGCTGTTTTTT. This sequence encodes CASSLTGGELFF. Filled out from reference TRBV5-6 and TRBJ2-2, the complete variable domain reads DAGVTQSPTHLIKTRGQQVTLRCSPKSGHDTVSWYQQALGQGPQFIFQYYEEEERQRGNFPDRFSGHQFPNYSSELNVNALLLGDSALYLCASSLTGGELFFGEGSRLTVL.